The 19 T cell receptor beta chains reported below all come from one sample, sequenced in a study of post-analysis software for immune sequencing data. Unique molecular identifiers had been added to the TCR beta cDNA libraries. TCRdb re-derived calls from the PCR reads in MiXCR, one entry per CDR3 protein. The table includes around 700,000 distinct CDR3 sequences, roughly three fifths detected once. These TCRs are of unknown antigen specificity. Study results and limitations: Four or five TRBV segments were more frequent in patients than controls; TRBV5-6, TRBV5-1 and TRBV20-1 belonged to this group.

The sample comprised blood. All receptors come from a girl aged 2 to 10 with multiple sclerosis.

This clonotype was detected a few times. The chain is built from TRBV5-6 and TRBJ1-2, with no clear D. This CDR3 spans 16 amino acids. Trimming shortened V by 0 bases and J by 2 bases, and 14 bases separated the two germline ends. Looked up from germline, CDR1 is SGHDT and CDR2 is YYEEEE. The CDR3 DNA reads TGTGCCAGCAGCTTGGTCGGAGGTGCAACGAACTATGGCTACACCTTC. Translation: CASSLVGGATNYGYTF.

The genes are TRBV18 and TRBJ2-5; no firm D call. Germline loops: CDR1 KGHSH, CDR2 LQKENI. Trimming removed 1 base at V and 3 bases at J, with 6 bases between. This CDR3 has 13 residues. The CDR3 loop is CASSPRAEETQYF. CDR3 coding DNA: TGTGCCAGCTCACCACGGGCGGAAGAGACCCAGTACTTC. The whole variable domain, filled in from reference TRBV18 and TRBJ2-5, reads NAGVMQNPRHLVRRRGQEARLRCSPMKGHSHVYWYRQLPEEGLKFMVYLQKENIIDESGMPKERFSAEFPKEGPSILRIQQVVRGDSAAYFCASSPRAEETQYFGPGTRLLVL.

This chain connects TRBV6-5 to TRBJ1-6; the match to TRBD1 covers 10 bases. CDR3 length: 18 amino acids. Germline V gives CDR1 MNHEY, CDR2 SVGAGI. J gave up 3 bases and V 0 bases, and 5 bases lay outside the gene matches. As DNA, the CDR3 is TGTGCCAGCAGTTACTCTGGGGGACAGGGGTTCTATAATTCACCCCTCCACTTT. It is translated as CASSYSGGQGFYNSPLHF.

The rearrangement joins TRBV6-5 to TRBJ2-7; 8 bases are shared with TRBD1. The tail of the sequence fits TRBJ2-5 better, so the J call may be wrong. CDR1 is MNHEY and CDR2 is SVGAGI in the germline V gene. The CDR3 length is 14 residues. The CDR3 coding sequence is TGTGCCAGCAGTACCCCGACAGGGGTAGGGACCCAGTACTTC. Translated, it gives CASSTPTGVGTQYF.

This clonotype has just one count. CDR3 sequence reads: CSGTTAVDTEAFF. In DNA form, the CDR3 reads TGCAGCGGTACTACAGCGGTCGACACTGAAGCTTTCTTT. The chain uses TRBV29-1 and TRBJ1-1; D is uncertain. Trimming removed 7 bases at V and 3 bases at J, with 15 bases between. This CDR3 is built from 13 residues. Germline lookup yields CDR1 SQVTM and CDR2 ANQGSEA.

This clonotype was seen just once. V is TRBV7-2 and J is TRBJ1-2, with TRBD1 as a possible D gene (6 bases). Germline CDR1 SGHTA, CDR2 FQGNSA. V was cut by 5 bases and J by 6 bases, with 28 bases left in between. This CDR3 region has 18 residues. The CDR3 DNA reads TGTGCCAGCAGCGTCGGGGGCCAGAAAACGGGGGCAGGAGATGGCTACACCTTC. This translates into CASSVGGQKTGAGDGYTF.

The chain carries TRBV7-8 and TRBJ2-6, with TRBD2 matching 7 bases. Germline CDR1 SGHVS, CDR2 FQNEAQ. J lost 2 bases, V lost 3 bases, and 4 bases had no gene match. There are 16 residues in the CDR3. CDR3 nucleotide sequence: TGTGCCAGCAGCTTGGAGCGGGGTCCTGGGGCCAACGTCCTGACTTTC. Translated: CASSLERGPGANVLTF.

This clonotype was counted a few times. This chain joins TRBV6-6 and TRBJ1-2; D may be TRBD1 (5 bases). Per germline, CDR1 MNHNY and CDR2 SVGAGI (reference sequence). The CDR3 is 12 amino acids. Trimming took off 5 bases at V and 9 bases at J, with 13 bases between the two ends. In DNA form, the CDR3 reads TGTGCCAGCAGTGGACTCAGGGAGAGCTACACCTTC. Its translation: CASSGLRESYTF.

As concerns this clonotype: An end of the junction does not agree with germline; a read error may underlie this. The chain uses TRBV4-2 and TRBJ2-7; 8 bases fit TRBD1. CDR1 is LGHNA and CDR2 is YNFKEQ in the germline V gene. The CDR3 length is 15 residues. DNA of the CDR3: TGTGCCAGCGGCCAAACAGGGGGTACCTCCTACGAGCAGTACTTC. Translating it yields CASGQTGGTSYEQYF.

This chain uses TRBV6-5 with TRBJ2-1; TRBD2 matches 8 bases. CDR3 length: 12 amino acids. Germline V gene lookup returns CDR1 MNHEY and CDR2 SVGAGI. Trimming cost V 5 bases and J 6 bases; bases outside gene matches: 0. CDR3 bases: TGTGCCAGCAGTGGACTAGCCAATGAGCAGTTCTTC. Amino acid sequence: CASSGLANEQFF.

This clonotype was observed a handful of times. The chain recombines TRBV5-6 with TRBJ1-2; D might be TRBD1 (5 bases). V was clipped by 1 base and J by 7 bases, with 14 bases between them. The germline CDR1 and CDR2 sequences are SGHDT and YYEEEE. The CDR3 is 14 amino acids. CDR3 DNA: TGTGCCAGCAGCTTGTGGGGGAGAACCGGTGGCTACACCTTC. Amino acids: CASSLWGRTGGYTF.

The V and J genes are TRBV7-9 and TRBJ1-2; the D is unclear. V was clipped by 3 bases and J by 3 bases, with 11 bases between them. The CDR3 spans 14 residues. Germline loops: CDR1 SEHNR, CDR2 FQNEAQ (reference sequence). The CDR3 is CASSFPDGYYGYTF. In DNA, the CDR3 is TGTGCCAGCAGCTTTCCGGACGGCTACTATGGCTACACCTTC.

This chain joins TRBV15 and TRBJ1-1; TRBD1 aligns across 11 bases. The length of the CDR3 is 16 residues. CDR1 LNHNV and CDR2 YYDKDF come from the germline V gene (reference sequence). The V gene end was trimmed by 3 bases and the J gene end by 4 bases; junction bases not matched to a gene: 7. CDR3 in DNA: TGTGCCACCAGCAGGCTCACCGGGACAGGGGGCACTGAAGCTTTCTTT. This translates into CATSRLTGTGGTEAFF.

This clonotype showed up just once. This sequence joins TRBV20-1 and TRBJ2-5; the match to TRBD2 covers 9 bases. Trimming cost V 1 base and J 1 base; bases outside gene matches: 10. In germline, CDR1 is DFQATT, CDR2 SNEGSKA (reference sequence). The CDR3 covers 17 residues. This chain's CDR3 is CSARGNKIAGVQETQYF. In DNA, the CDR3 is TGCAGTGCTAGAGGGAACAAGATAGCGGGGGTCCAAGAGACCCAGTACTTC.

V gene TRBV12-3 or TRBV12-4 combines with J gene TRBJ2-1; D not certain. The length of the CDR3 is 13 residues. The V and J ends lost 6 bases and 0 bases respectively, with 6 bases between them. CDR3 bases: TGTGCCAGCAGCGGTACCTCCTACAATGAGCAGTTCTTC. This codes for CASSGTSYNEQFF.

The V gene is TRBV11-3, the J gene TRBJ2-7; D unclear. The end of the DNA fits TRBJ2-4 better, so the J call may be wrong. Per the germline V gene, CDR1 is SGHNT and CDR2 is YENEEA. This CDR3 region has 13 residues. The CDR3 sequence: CASSLTAENIQYF. The CDR3 DNA sequence: TGTGCCAGCAGCTTAACAGCTGAAAACATTCAGTACTTC.

The rearrangement uses TRBV27 and TRBJ2-7, with D possibly TRBD2 on 6 matching bases. TRBJ2-5 explains the end of the DNA better; the J call may be wrong. Per the germline V gene, CDR1 is MNHEY and CDR2 is SMNVEV (reference sequence). The CDR3 covers 15 residues. The CDR3: CASSSVRDVYQTQYF. DNA of the CDR3: TGTGCCAGCAGTTCTGTGCGGGACGTCTACCAGACCCAGTACTTC.

The chain has TRBV12-5 and TRBJ2-1; the match to TRBD1 covers 9 bases. The V gene end was trimmed by 2 bases and the J gene end by 8 bases; junction bases not matched to a gene: 7. CDR1 LGHNT and CDR2 FRNRAP come from the germline V gene. The CDR3 is 15 amino acids. The CDR3 nucleotides read TGTGCTAGTGGTTTGCCCGGACAGGGGAAACATGAGCAGTTCTTC. Its protein product is CASGLPGQGKHEQFF. Using reference TRBV12-5 and TRBJ2-1 for the parts outside the CDR3, the full variable domain is DARVTQTPRHKVTEMGQEVTMRCQPILGHNTVFWYRQTMMQGLELLAYFRNRAPLDDSGMPKDRFSAEMPDATLATLKIQPSEPRDSAVYFCASGLPGQGKHEQFFGPGTRLTVL.

The chain is built from TRBV12-3 or TRBV12-4 and TRBJ2-1; 11 bases map to TRBD2. This CDR3 contains 17 residues. The J segment lost 4 bases and the V segment lost 5 bases, leaving 10 bases of the junction unmatched. This chain's CDR3 is CASSRFSGGGPYNEQFF. In DNA, the CDR3 is TGTGCCAGCAGTAGGTTTAGCGGGGGGGGCCCTTACAATGAGCAGTTCTTC.